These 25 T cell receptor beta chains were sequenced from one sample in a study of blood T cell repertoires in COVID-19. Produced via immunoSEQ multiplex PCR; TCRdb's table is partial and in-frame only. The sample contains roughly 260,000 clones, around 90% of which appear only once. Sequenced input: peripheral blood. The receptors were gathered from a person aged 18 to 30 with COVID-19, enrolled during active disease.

The CDR3 here is CASSEVMYEQYF. CDR3 bases: TGTGCCAGCAGTGAAGTAATGTACGAGCAGTACTTC. The chain combines TRBV25-1 with TRBJ2-7, with D uncertain. V shed 2 bases and J shed 4 bases, with 6 bases lying between them. The CDR3 is 12 amino acids. The V gene's germline CDR1 is MGHDK and CDR2 SYGVNS.

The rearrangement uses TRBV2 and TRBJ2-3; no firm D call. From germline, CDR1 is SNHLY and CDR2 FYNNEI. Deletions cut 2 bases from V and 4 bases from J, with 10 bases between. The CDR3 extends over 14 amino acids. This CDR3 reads CASSELGSADTQYF. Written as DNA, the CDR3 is TGTGCCAGCAGTGAATTAGGAAGCGCAGATACGCAGTATTTT.

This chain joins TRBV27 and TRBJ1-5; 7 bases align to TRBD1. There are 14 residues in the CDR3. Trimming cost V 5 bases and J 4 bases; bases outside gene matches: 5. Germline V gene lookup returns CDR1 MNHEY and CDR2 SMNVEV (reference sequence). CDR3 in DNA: TGTGCCAGCAGTGGGGCAGGGGGAAATCAGCCCCAGCATTTT. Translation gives CASSGAGGNQPQHF.

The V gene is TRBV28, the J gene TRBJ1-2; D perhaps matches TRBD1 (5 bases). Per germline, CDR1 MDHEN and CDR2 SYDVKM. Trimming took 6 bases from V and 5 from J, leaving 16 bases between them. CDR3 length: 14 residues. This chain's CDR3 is CASSSGGAGYGYTF. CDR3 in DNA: TGTGCCAGCAGCTCTGGCGGGGCAGGGTATGGCTACACCTTC.

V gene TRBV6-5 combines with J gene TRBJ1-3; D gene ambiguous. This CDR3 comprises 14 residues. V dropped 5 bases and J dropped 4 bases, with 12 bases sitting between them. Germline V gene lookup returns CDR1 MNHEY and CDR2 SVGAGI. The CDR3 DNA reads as TGTGCCAGCAGTCCGAGGGAAGGAGGAAACACCATATATTTT. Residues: CASSPREGGNTIYF.

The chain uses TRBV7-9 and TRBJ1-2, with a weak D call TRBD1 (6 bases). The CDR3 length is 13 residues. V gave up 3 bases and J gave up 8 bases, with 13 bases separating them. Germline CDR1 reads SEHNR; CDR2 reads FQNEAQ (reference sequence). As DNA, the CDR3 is TGTGCCAGCAGCTTCTACAGGGTTAACGGCTACACCTTC. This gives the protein CASSFYRVNGYTF. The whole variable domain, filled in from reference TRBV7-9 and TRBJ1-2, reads DTGVSQNPRHKITKRGQNVTFRCDPISEHNRLYWYRQTLGQGPEFLTYFQNEAQLEKSRLLSDRFSAERPKGSFSTLEIQRTEQGDSAMYLCASSFYRVNGYTFGSGTRLTVV.

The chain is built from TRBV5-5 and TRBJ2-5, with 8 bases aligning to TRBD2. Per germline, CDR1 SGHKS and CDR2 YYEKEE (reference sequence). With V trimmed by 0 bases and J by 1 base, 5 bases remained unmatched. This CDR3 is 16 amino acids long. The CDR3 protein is CASSLAVTSGQETQYF. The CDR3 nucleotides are TGTGCCAGCAGCTTGGCCGTCACTAGCGGCCAAGAGACCCAGTACTTC.

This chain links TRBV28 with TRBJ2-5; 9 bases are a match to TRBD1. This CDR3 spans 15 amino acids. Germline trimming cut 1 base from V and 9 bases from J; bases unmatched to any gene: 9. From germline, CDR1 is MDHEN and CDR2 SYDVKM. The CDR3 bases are TGTGCCAGCAGTTTATCGGGACAGGGCCTTTATCCCCAGTACTTC. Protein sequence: CASSLSGQGLYPQYF.

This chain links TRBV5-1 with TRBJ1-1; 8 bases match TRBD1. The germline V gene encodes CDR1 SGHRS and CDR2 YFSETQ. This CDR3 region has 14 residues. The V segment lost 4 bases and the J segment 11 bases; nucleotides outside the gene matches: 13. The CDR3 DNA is TGCGCCAGCAGCGAAACCGGGACAGGCGATGCGGCTTTCTTT. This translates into CASSETGTGDAAFF.

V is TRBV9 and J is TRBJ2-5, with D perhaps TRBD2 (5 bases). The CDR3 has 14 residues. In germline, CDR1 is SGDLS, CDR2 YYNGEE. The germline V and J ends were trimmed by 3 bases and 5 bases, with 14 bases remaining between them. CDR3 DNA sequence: TGTGCCAGCAGCGCCGGCGGTGCGGGCGAGACCCAGTACTTC. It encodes CASSAGGAGETQYF.

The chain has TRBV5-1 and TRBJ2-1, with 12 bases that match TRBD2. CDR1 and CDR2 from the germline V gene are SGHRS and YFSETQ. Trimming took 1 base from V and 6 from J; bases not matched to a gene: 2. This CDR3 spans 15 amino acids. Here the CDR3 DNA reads TGCGCCAGCAGCTTGAGGACTAGCGGGATCAATGAGCAGTTCTTC. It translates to CASSLRTSGINEQFF. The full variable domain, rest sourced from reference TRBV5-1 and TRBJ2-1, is KAGVTQTPRYLIKTRGQQVTLSCSPISGHRSVSWYQQTPGQGLQFLFEYFSETQRNKGNFPGRFSGRQFSNSRSEMNVSTLELGDSALYLCASSLRTSGINEQFFGPGTRLTVL.

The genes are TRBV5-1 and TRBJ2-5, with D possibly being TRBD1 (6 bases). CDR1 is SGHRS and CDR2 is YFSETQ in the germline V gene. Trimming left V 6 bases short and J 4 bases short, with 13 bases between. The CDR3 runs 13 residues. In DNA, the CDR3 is TGCGCCAGCAAGGGGGTCTTGGGAGAGACCCAGTACTTC. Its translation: CASKGVLGETQYF.

CDR3 residues: CASSSLGNYEQFF. DNA of the CDR3: TGTGCCAGCAGCTCACTAGGGAACTATGAGCAGTTCTTC. The chain employs TRBV11-2 and TRBJ2-1, with a tentative D call TRBD2 (5 bases). Trimming removed 4 bases from V and 8 bases from J, with 12 bases in between. CDR3 length: 13 amino acids. Germline lookup yields CDR1 SGHAT and CDR2 FQNNGV.

The CDR3 DNA reads as TGTGCCAGCAGCCAAGATCGACTAGCGGACTACGAGCAGTACTTC. This encodes CASSQDRLADYEQYF. The rearrangement links TRBV3-1 (or the pseudogene TRBV3-2) to TRBJ2-7; 9 bases match TRBD2. Germline V gene lookup returns CDR1 LGHDT and CDR2 YNNKEL (reference sequence). The CDR3 extends over 15 amino acids. V lost 0 bases and J lost 3; bases outside the gene matches: 3.

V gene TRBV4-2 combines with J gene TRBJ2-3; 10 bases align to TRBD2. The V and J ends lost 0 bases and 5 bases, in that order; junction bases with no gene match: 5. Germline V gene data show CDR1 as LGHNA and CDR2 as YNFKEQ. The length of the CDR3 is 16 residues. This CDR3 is CASSQDGASGRDTQYF. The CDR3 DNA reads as TGTGCCAGCAGCCAAGATGGGGCTAGCGGGAGAGATACGCAGTATTTT.

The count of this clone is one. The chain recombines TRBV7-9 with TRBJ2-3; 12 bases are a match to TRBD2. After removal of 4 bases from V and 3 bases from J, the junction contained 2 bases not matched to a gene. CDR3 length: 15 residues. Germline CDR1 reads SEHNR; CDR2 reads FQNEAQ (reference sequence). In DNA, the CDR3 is TGTGCCAGCAGCTCGACTAGCGGGAGAACAGATACGCAGTATTTT. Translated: CASSSTSGRTDTQYF.

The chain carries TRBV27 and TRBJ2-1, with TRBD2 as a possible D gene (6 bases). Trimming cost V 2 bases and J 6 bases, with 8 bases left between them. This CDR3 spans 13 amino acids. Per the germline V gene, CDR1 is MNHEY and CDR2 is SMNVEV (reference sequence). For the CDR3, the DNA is TGTGCCAGCAGTTTAGGGACTGCCAATGAGCAGTTCTTC. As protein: CASSLGTANEQFF.

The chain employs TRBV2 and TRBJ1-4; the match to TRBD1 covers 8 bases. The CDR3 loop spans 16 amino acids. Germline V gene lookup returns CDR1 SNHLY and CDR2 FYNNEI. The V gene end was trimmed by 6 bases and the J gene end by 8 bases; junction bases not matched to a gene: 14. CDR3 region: CASSAGTGGTGEKLFF. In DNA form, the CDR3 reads TGTGCCAGCAGCGCCGGGACAGGAGGAACGGGGGAAAAACTGTTTTTT.

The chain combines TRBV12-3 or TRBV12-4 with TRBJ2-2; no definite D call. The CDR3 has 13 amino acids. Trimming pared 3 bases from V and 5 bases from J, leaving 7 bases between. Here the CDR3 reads CASSFHNTGELFF. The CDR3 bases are TGTGCCAGCAGTTTCCACAATACCGGGGAGCTGTTTTTT.

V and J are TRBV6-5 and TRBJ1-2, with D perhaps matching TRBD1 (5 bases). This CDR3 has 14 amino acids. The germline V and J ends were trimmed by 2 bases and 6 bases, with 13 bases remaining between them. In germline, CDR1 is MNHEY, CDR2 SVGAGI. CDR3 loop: CASSYDSQGNGYTF. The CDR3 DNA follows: TGTGCCAGCAGTTACGACAGTCAAGGGAATGGCTACACCTTC.

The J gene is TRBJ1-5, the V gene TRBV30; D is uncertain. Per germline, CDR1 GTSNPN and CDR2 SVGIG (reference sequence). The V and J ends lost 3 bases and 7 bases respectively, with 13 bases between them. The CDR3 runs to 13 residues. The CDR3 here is CAWSPVVGQPQHF. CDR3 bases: TGTGCCTGGAGCCCCGTGGTTGGCCAGCCCCAGCATTTT.

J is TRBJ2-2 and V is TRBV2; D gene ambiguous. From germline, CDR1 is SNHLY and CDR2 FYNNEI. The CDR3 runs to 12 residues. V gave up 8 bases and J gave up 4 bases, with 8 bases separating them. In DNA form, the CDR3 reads TGTGCCAGCGGGCAGGCCACCGGGGAGCTGTTTTTT. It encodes CASGQATGELFF.

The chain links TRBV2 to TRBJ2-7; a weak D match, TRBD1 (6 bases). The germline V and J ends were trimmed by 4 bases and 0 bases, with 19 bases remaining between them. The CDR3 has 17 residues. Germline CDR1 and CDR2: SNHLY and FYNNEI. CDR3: CASSVRSGTLFSYEQYF. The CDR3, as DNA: TGTGCCAGCAGTGTGAGGTCCGGGACACTTTTCTCCTACGAGCAGTACTTC.

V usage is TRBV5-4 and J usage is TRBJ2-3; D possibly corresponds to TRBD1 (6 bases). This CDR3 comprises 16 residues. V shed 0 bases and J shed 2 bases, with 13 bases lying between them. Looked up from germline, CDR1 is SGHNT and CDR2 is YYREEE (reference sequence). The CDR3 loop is CASSLDRTAITDTQYF. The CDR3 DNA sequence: TGTGCCAGCAGCTTGGATAGGACAGCTATCACAGATACGCAGTATTTT.

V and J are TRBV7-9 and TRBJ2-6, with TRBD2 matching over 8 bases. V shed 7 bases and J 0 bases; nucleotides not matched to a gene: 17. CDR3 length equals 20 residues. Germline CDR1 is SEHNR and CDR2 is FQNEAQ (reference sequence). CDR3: CASTSRGGDRAFSGANVLTF. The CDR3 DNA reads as TGTGCCAGCACCTCCCGGGGGGGAGACAGAGCATTCTCTGGGGCCAACGTCCTGACTTTC.